This T cell receptor (beta chain) was captured in a study of blood T cell repertoires in COVID-19. Study context: Material from acute and convalescent COVID-19 was sourced from the United States, Italy and Spain. From T cells, B-cell-depleted T cells, or PBMCs came the material, which was cDNA or gDNA.

As processed by the authors: Scientists estimated how many nucleated cells there were by amplifying reference gene primers. TCRdb's copy holds only in-frame clones and misses some; the assay was immunoSEQ multiplex PCR. The DNA was the basis for D and trimming; V, J and clone size are from that table. This sample has some 150,000 clones; around four fifths occur once, and the top ten carry more than 1.5%. The CDR3 loop spans 17 amino acids. Germline V CDR1 and CDR2: WNHNN, SYGVQD (reference sequence). V trimming: 3 bases; J trimming: 0 bases; junction bases outside the gene matches: 10. The receptor comes from a human donor in a cohort sampled during active COVID-19. The sample taken for sequencing was peripheral blood. The rearrangement joins TRBV10-1 to TRBJ2-7; 8 bases are shared with TRBD1. CDR3 bases: TGCGCCAGCAGTGATTCCACCGGGACAGGAGACTCCTACGAGCAGTACTTC. Its protein product is CASSDSTGTGDSYEQYF.